A single sample gave rise to the 4 T cell receptor beta chains below, sequenced in a study of control samples from healthy donors and cancer patients. TCRdb keeps only in-frame clones here, not all; method: immunoSEQ multiplex PCR. The sample has 94,000 or so clones, around 84% seen once; the top ten hold under 40%. The sequenced material came from PBMCs. The receptors here all came from a man in his 70s with lung cancer.

J is TRBJ2-3 and V is TRBV3-1 (or the pseudogene TRBV3-2); 7 nucleotides align to TRBD2. The CDR3 totals 17 residues. Germline CDR1 is LGHDT and CDR2 is YNNKEL (reference sequence). J was trimmed by 1 base and V by 0 bases; bases with no gene match: 7. This CDR3 is CASSQDLGGGGTDTQYF. The CDR3 bases are TGTGCCAGCAGCCAAGATTTGGGCGGGGGAGGCACAGATACGCAGTATTTT.

V and J are TRBV30 and TRBJ1-1; possibly TRBD1 for D (5 bases). V gave up 8 bases and J gave up 0 bases, with 13 bases separating them. Germline V gives CDR1 GTSNPN, CDR2 SVGIG (reference sequence). The CDR3 loop spans 13 amino acids. Here the CDR3 reads CASDRGLNTEAFF. CDR3 in DNA: TGTGCCAGTGACAGAGGCTTGAACACTGAAGCTTTCTTT.

The chain combines TRBV2 with TRBJ2-7; 9 bases map to TRBD1. The CDR3 loop spans 14 amino acids. The germline CDR1 and CDR2 sequences are SNHLY and FYNNEI. The V segment lost 5 bases and the J segment 6 bases; nucleotides outside the gene matches: 8. The CDR3 region is CASSSGTGYGEQYF. In nucleotides, the CDR3 is TGTGCCAGCAGTTCCGGGACAGGGTATGGCGAGCAGTACTTC.

This sequence joins TRBV5-8 and TRBJ2-7, with 8 bases aligning to TRBD1. J was trimmed by 2 bases and V by 2 bases; bases with no gene match: 9. The CDR3 extends over 16 amino acids. The germline V gene has CDR1 SGHTS and CDR2 YDEGEE. DNA of the CDR3: TGTGCCAGCAGCTTACACGGACAGGGTAGGGCCTACGAGCAGTACTTC. Translated: CASSLHGQGRAYEQYF. Based on the CDR3 plus reference TRBV5-8 and TRBJ2-7, the full variable domain is EAGVTQSPTHLIKTRGQQATLRCSPISGHTSVYWYQQALGLGLQFLLWYDEGEERNRGNFPPRFSGRQFPNYSSELNVNALELEDSALYLCASSLHGQGRAYEQYFGPGTRLTVT.